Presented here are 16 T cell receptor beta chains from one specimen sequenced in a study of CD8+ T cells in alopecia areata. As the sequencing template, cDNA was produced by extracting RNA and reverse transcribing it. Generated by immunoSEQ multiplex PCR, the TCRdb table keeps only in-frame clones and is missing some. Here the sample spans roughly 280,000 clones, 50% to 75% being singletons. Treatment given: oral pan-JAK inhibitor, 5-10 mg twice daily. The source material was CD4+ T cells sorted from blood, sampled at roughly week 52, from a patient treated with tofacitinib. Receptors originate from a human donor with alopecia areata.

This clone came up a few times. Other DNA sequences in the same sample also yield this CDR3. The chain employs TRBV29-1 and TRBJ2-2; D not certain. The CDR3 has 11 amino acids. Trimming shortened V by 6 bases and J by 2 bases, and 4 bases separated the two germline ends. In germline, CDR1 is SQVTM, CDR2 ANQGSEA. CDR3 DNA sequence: TGCAGCGTACGAAACACCGGGGAGCTGTTTTTT. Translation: CSVRNTGELFF.

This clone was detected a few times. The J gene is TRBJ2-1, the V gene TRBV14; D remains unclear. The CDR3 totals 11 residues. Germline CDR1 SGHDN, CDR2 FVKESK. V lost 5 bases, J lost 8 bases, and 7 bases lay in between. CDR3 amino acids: CASSKGHEQFF. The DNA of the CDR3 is TGTGCCAGCAGCAAAGGCCATGAGCAGTTCTTC.

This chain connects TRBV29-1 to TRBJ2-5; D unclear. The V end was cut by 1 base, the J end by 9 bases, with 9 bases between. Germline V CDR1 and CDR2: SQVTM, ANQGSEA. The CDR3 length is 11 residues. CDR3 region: CSVEVVQSQYF. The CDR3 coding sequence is TGCAGCGTTGAAGTGGTACAGTCCCAGTACTTC. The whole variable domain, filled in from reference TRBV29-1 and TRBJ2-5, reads SAVISQKPSRDICQRGTSLTIQCQVDSQVTMMFWYRQQPGQSLTLIATANQGSEATYESGFVIDKFPISRPNLTFSTLTVSNMSPEDSSIYLCSVEVVQSQYFGPGTRLLVL.

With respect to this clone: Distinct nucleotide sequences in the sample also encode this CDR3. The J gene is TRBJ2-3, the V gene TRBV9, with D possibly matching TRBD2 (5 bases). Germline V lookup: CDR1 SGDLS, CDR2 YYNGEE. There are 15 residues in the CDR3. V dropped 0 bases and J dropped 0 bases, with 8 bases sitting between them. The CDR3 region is CASSVVSGSTDTQYF. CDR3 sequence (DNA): TGTGCCAGCAGCGTAGTGAGCGGCAGCACAGATACGCAGTATTTT.

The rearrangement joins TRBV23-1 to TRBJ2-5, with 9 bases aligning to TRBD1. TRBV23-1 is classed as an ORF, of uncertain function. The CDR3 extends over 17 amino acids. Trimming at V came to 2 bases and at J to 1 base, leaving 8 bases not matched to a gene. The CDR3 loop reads CASSQVGQGPCQETQYF. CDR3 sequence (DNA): TGCGCCAGCAGTCAAGTGGGACAGGGTCCCTGCCAAGAGACCCAGTACTTC.

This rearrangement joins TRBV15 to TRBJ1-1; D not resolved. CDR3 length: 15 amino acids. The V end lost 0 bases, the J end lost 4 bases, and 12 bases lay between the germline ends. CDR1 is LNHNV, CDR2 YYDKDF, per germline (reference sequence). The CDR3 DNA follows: TGTGCCACCAGCAGAGATCTTGCGGGGTCCACTGAAGCTTTCTTT. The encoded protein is CATSRDLAGSTEAFF.

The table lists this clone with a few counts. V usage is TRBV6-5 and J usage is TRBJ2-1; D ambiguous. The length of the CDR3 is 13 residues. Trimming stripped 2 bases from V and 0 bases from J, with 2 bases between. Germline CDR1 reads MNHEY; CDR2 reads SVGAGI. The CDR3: CASSYRSYNEQFF. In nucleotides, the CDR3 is TGTGCCAGCAGTTACCGCTCCTACAATGAGCAGTTCTTC.

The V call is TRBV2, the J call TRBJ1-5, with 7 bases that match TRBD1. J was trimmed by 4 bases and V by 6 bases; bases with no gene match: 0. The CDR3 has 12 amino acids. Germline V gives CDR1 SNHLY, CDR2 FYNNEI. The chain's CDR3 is CASRDRNQPQHF. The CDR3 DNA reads TGTGCCAGCAGGGACAGGAATCAGCCCCAGCATTTT. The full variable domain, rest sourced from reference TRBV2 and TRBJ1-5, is EPEVTQTPSHQVTQMGQEVILRCVPISNHLYFYWYRQILGQKVEFLVSFYNNEISEKSEIFDDQFSVERPDGSNFTLKIRSTKLEDSAMYFCASRDRNQPQHFGDGTRLSIL.

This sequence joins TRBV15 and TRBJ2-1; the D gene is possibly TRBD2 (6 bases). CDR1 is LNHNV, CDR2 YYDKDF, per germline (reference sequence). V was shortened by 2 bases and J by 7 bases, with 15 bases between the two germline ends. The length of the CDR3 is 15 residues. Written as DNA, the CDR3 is TGTGCCACCAGCAGACATAGCGGAGCGGATAATGAGCAGTTCTTC. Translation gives CATSRHSGADNEQFF. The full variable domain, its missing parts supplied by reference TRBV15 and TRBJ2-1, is DAMVIQNPRYQVTQFGKPVTLSCSQTLNHNVMYWYQQKSSQAPKLLFHYYDKDFNNEADTPDNFQSRRPNTSFCFLDIRSPGLGDTAMYLCATSRHSGADNEQFFGPGTRLTVL.

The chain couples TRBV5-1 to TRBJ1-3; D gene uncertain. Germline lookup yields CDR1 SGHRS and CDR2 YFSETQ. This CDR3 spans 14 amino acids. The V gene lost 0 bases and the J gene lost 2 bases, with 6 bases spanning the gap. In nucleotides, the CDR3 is TGCGCCAGCAGCTTGGGGGCCGCTGGAAACACCATATATTTT. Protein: CASSLGAAGNTIYF.

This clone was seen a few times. The CDR3 reads CASSLGGRMTSTDTQYF. As DNA, the CDR3 is TGTGCCAGCAGCTTAGGTGGCAGAATGACTAGCACAGATACGCAGTATTTT. The chain recombines TRBV11-3 with TRBJ2-3; D not certain. Between the trimmed V and J ends, which lost 1 base and 0 bases, there was a span of 14 bases. Germline V gene sequence: CDR1 SGHNT, CDR2 YENEEA. The CDR3 totals 17 residues.

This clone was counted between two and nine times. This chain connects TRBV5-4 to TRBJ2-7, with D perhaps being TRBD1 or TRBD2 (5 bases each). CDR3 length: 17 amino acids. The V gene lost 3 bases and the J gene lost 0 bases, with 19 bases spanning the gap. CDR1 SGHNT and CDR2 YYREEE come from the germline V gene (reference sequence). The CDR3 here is CASSSPGPGPVSYEQYF. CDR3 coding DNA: TGTGCCAGCAGCTCACCTGGGCCGGGGCCGGTCTCCTACGAGCAGTACTTC.

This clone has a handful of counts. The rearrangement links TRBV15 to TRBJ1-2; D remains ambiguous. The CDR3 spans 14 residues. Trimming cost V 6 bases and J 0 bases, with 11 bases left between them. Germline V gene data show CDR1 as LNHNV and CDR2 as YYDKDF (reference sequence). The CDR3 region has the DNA TGTGCCACCAGGGCAGAAAACACTAACTATGGCTACACCTTC. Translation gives CATRAENTNYGYTF.

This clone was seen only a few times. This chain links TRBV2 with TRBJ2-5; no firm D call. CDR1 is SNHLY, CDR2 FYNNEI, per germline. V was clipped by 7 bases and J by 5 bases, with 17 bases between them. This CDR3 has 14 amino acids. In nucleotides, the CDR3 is TGTGCCAGCAACTACGGCATTGTGATTGAGACCCAGTACTTC. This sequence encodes CASNYGIVIETQYF.

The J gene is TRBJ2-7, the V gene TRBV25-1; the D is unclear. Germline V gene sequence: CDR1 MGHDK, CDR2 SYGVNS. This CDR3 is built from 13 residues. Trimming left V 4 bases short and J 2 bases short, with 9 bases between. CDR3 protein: CASSGTGPYEQYF. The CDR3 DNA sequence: TGTGCCAGCAGTGGGACGGGCCCCTACGAGCAGTACTTC.

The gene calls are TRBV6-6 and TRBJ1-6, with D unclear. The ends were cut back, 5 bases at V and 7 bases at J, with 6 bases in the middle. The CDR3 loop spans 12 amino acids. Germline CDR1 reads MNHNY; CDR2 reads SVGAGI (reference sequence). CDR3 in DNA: TGTGCCAGCAGTCTGATAAATTCACCCCTCCACTTT. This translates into CASSLINSPLHF.